The 32 T cell receptor beta chains below all came from one sample that was sequenced in a study of human T cells and chemical hapten exposure. As for time point: patch test 2, 6 weeks after DPC sensitization. Treatment in this sample: therapeutic diphenylcyclopropenone sensitization with weekly scalp DPC. TCRdb reprocessed the RACE reads via MiXCR and lists one record per CDR3 protein. The profile covers about 80,000 distinct CDR3 sequences, with about 9.4% appearing a single time and 2% to 2.5% taken by the ten largest. Sample: whole blood, taken in connection with sensitization to the hapten diphenylcyclopropenone (DPC). Receptors originate from a young woman with alopecia areata. Some clones in this sample may be carry-over from other donors' samples.

The J gene is TRBJ2-7, the V gene TRBV20-1, with 7 bases fitting TRBD1. The germline V gene has CDR1 DFQATT and CDR2 SNEGSKA (reference sequence). The CDR3 is 14 amino acids. J gave up 1 base and V 2 bases, and 5 bases lay outside the gene matches. In DNA, the CDR3 is TGCAGTGCTAGAATACAGGGGCTTTCCTACGAGCAGTACTTC. The encoded protein is CSARIQGLSYEQYF.

The V gene is TRBV10-1, the J gene TRBJ1-1; D ambiguous. The V end was cut by 2 bases, the J end by 1 base, with 5 bases between. This CDR3 is built from 13 residues. Germline V gives CDR1 WNHNN, CDR2 SYGVQD (reference sequence). The DNA of the CDR3 is TGCGCCAGCAGTGAGGCCCCGAACACTGAAGCTTTCTTT. This sequence encodes CASSEAPNTEAFF.

This clonotype was seen many times. This chain links TRBV20-1 with TRBJ2-3; perhaps TRBD2 as D (6 bases). V dropped 3 bases and J dropped 4 bases, with 17 bases sitting between them. Germline CDR1 is DFQATT and CDR2 is SNEGSKA (reference sequence). The CDR3 contains 15 residues. The CDR3 nucleotides are TGCAGTGCTAGGGTGACTAGATCCGGCCCAGATACGCAGTATTTT. It is translated as CSARVTRSGPDTQYF.

At least ten counts were recorded for this clonotype. The chain combines TRBV9 with TRBJ2-2; 9 positions agree with TRBD1. With 4 bases clipped from V and 4 bases from J, the junction kept 8 bases outside the gene matches. The CDR3 runs 16 residues. Germline CDR1 reads SGDLS; CDR2 reads YYNGEE. The CDR3 spells CASSFRQGGSTGELFF. CDR3 bases: TGTGCCAGCAGCTTTCGACAGGGGGGTTCCACCGGGGAGCTGTTTTTT.

This clonotype was seen only a few times. The CDR3 nucleotides read TGTGCCATCCGGGACAGCAACTATGGCTACACCTTC. Translation gives CAIRDSNYGYTF. The chain combines TRBV2 with TRBJ1-2; 7 bases line up with TRBD1. CDR1 SNHLY and CDR2 FYNNEI come from the germline V gene. This CDR3 has 12 residues. The ends lost 10 bases at V and 2 bases at J; junction bases unmatched: 4. Full variable domain (rest looked up from reference TRBV2 and TRBJ1-2): EPEVTQTPSHQVTQMGQEVILRCVPISNHLYFYWYRQILGQKVEFLVSFYNNEISEKSEIFDDQFSVERPDGSNFTLKIRSTKLEDSAMYFCAIRDSNYGYTFGSGTRLTVV.

This clonotype occurred many times. The gene calls are TRBV29-1 and TRBJ1-5; a possible D gene is TRBD1 (5 bases). Trimming took 4 bases from V and 2 from J, leaving 6 bases between them. CDR1 is SQVTM and CDR2 is ANQGSEA in the germline V gene. The CDR3 totals 12 residues. The CDR3 region has the DNA TGCAGCGTTGGAGGGGGCAATCAGCCCCAGCATTTT. This translates into CSVGGGNQPQHF. The entire variable domain, with the rest obtained from reference TRBV29-1 and TRBJ1-5, is as follows: SAVISQKPSRDICQRGTSLTIQCQVDSQVTMMFWYRQQPGQSLTLIATANQGSEATYESGFVIDKFPISRPNLTFSTLTVSNMSPEDSSIYLCSVGGGNQPQHFGDGTRLSIL.

This sequence joins TRBV30 and TRBJ1-5; D is unresolved. Germline CDR1 reads GTSNPN; CDR2 reads SVGIG (reference sequence). Between the trimmed V and J ends, which lost 0 bases and 7 bases, there was a span of 10 bases. CDR3 length: 13 amino acids. This CDR3 is CAWSVMGSQPQHF. The CDR3 nucleotides read TGTGCCTGGAGTGTAATGGGGAGCCAGCCCCAGCATTTT.

A few counts support this clonotype. V usage is TRBV30 and J usage is TRBJ1-1; D unclear. CDR1 is GTSNPN and CDR2 is SVGIG in the germline V gene (reference sequence). This CDR3 spans 14 amino acids. V was pared by 0 bases and J by 6 bases, with 14 bases between. DNA of the CDR3: TGTGCCTGGAGTGTCTTCCATACTCGGGCTGAAGCTTTCTTT. Encoded protein: CAWSVFHTRAEAFF.

This clonotype has ten or more counts. The rearrangement joins TRBV27 to TRBJ1-6; D not certain. This CDR3 spans 16 amino acids. Germline loops: CDR1 MNHEY, CDR2 SMNVEV (reference sequence). V was clipped by 6 bases and J by 0 bases, with 12 bases between them. In DNA form, the CDR3 reads TGTGCCAGCAGCATGGAGCCGAGCTCCTATAATTCACCCCTCCACTTT. Amino acids: CASSMEPSSYNSPLHF.

In its sample, this clonotype was seen a few times. V usage is TRBV10-3 and J usage is TRBJ1-6; D remains unclear. V was cut by 2 bases and J by 8 bases, with 10 bases left in between. Per the germline V gene, CDR1 is ENHRY and CDR2 is SYGVKD. The CDR3 totals 14 residues. CDR3 in amino acids: CAISERQVDSPLHF. The CDR3 nucleotides read TGTGCCATCAGTGAGCGGCAGGTTGATTCACCCCTCCACTTT.

Here the CDR3 DNA reads TGTGCCAGCTCACAGGACATTTCTGGAAACACCATATATTTT. Residues: CASSQDISGNTIYF. The chain recombines TRBV18 with TRBJ1-3; D may be TRBD1 (5 bases). Germline CDR1 and CDR2: KGHSH and LQKENI. This CDR3 is 14 amino acids long. The V and J ends lost 4 bases and 1 base respectively, with 8 bases between them.

The sample holds many counts of this clonotype. The CDR3 loop is CASSFGQANTEAFF. The DNA for the CDR3 is TGTGCCAGCAGTTTCGGACAGGCGAACACTGAAGCTTTCTTT. The chain links TRBV28 to TRBJ1-1; 7 bases match TRBD1. The CDR3 sequence is 14 residues long. Germline assignment: CDR1 MDHEN and CDR2 SYDVKM. Trimming removed 3 bases from V and 1 base from J; junction bases left unmatched: 2.

To note about this clonotype: With a much larger clone just one base away, this may be a read error. This chain links TRBV2 with TRBJ1-5; TRBD1 might be the D (6 bases). Germline CDR1 and CDR2: SNHLY and FYNNEI. This CDR3 region has 15 residues. The ends were cut back, 7 bases at V and 5 bases at J, with 18 bases in the middle. The CDR3 loop is CASTGTWGNDQPQHF. CDR3 DNA sequence: TGTGCCAGCACCGGGACATGGGGCAACGATCAGCCCCAGCATTTT.

The rearrangement links TRBV29-1 to TRBJ2-7, with D possibly TRBD1 on 6 matching bases. The V gene's germline CDR1 is SQVTM and CDR2 ANQGSEA. V lost 4 bases, J lost 7 bases, and 11 bases lay in between. CDR3 length: 11 amino acids. The CDR3 nucleotides read TGCAGCGTTGGGTCACAGGGAGAGCAGTACTTC. Its translation: CSVGSQGEQYF.

This clonotype was seen many times. The chain joins TRBV5-1 to TRBJ1-4; TRBD1 might be the D (5 bases). Germline CDR1 is SGHRS and CDR2 is YFSETQ. The V end lost 3 bases, the J end lost 7 bases, and 13 bases lay between the germline ends. The CDR3 spans 14 residues. The CDR3 spells CASSSSDTGEKLFF. As DNA, the CDR3 is TGCGCCAGCAGCTCGTCGGACACTGGTGAAAAACTGTTTTTT.

This clonotype was detected many times. This chain uses TRBV20-1 with TRBJ2-5; 8 nucleotides match TRBD2. The CDR3 consists of 16 residues. The V and J ends lost 0 bases and 1 base, in that order; junction bases with no gene match: 7. From germline, CDR1 is DFQATT and CDR2 SNEGSKA (reference sequence). This chain's CDR3 is CSARDEQRGIQETQYF. CDR3 coding DNA: TGCAGTGCTAGAGATGAACAGCGGGGGATCCAAGAGACCCAGTACTTC.

This clonotype was counted a few times. This rearrangement joins TRBV6-5 to TRBJ1-2; 7 bases match TRBD1. Germline V gene sequence: CDR1 MNHEY, CDR2 SVGAGI. V lost 5 bases to trimming and J lost 0 bases; unmatched junction nucleotides: 9. The CDR3 contains 16 residues. The CDR3 spells CASSKRGQVANYGYTF. As DNA, the CDR3 is TGTGCCAGCAGTAAGAGGGGGCAGGTCGCTAACTATGGCTACACCTTC.

This clonotype has at least ten counts. The rearrangement links TRBV4-3 to TRBJ1-3, with unresolved D. Germline CDR1 reads LGHNA; CDR2 reads YSLEER. This CDR3 spans 16 amino acids. V was cut by 0 bases and J by 3 bases, with 12 bases left in between. The CDR3 region is CASSQDVTLHGNTIYF. Written as DNA, the CDR3 is TGCGCCAGCAGCCAAGATGTGACACTACATGGAAACACCATATATTTT.

The chain carries TRBV3-1 and TRBJ2-7; TRBD2 matches at 8 bases. Germline trimming cut 3 bases from V and 2 bases from J; bases unmatched to any gene: 3. The CDR3 loop spans 14 amino acids. Per germline, CDR1 LGHDT and CDR2 YNNKEL (reference sequence). CDR3 DNA: TGTGCCAGCAGCCATGGGACTAGGGCCTACGAGCAGTACTTC. This gives the protein CASSHGTRAYEQYF.

This rearrangement joins TRBV29-1 to TRBJ2-1; D remains unclear. The V end was cut by 4 bases, the J end by 3 bases, with 4 bases between. The CDR3 runs to 11 residues. Germline CDR1 and CDR2: SQVTM and ANQGSEA. This CDR3 is CSVGGYNEQFF. The CDR3 nucleotides read TGCAGCGTTGGAGGCTACAATGAGCAGTTCTTC.

V is TRBV27 and J is TRBJ1-2; no reliable D call. V lost 10 bases to trimming and J lost 4 bases, with 16 bases between them. This CDR3 has 13 amino acids. The germline V gene has CDR1 MNHEY and CDR2 SMNVEV (reference sequence). This CDR3 is CATRRAEGYGYTF. CDR3 nucleotides: TGTGCCACCCGACGGGCGGAAGGCTATGGCTACACCTTC.

This clonotype was seen a handful of times. This sequence joins TRBV3-1 and TRBJ2-4; D is ambiguous. The ends were cut back, 1 base at V and 4 bases at J, with 8 bases in the middle. The CDR3 totals 14 residues. The germline V gene encodes CDR1 LGHDT and CDR2 YNNKEL (reference sequence). CDR3 bases: TGTGCCAGCAGCCAAGGGTCACGGAAAAACATTCAGTACTTC. Protein sequence: CASSQGSRKNIQYF. Full variable domain (outside the CDR3, taken from reference TRBV3-1 and TRBJ2-4): DTAVSQTPKYLVTQMGNDKSIKCEQNLGHDTMYWYKQDSKKFLKIMFSYNNKELIINETVPNRFSPKSPDKAHLNLHINSLELGDSAVYFCASSQGSRKNIQYFGAGTRLSVL.

This clonotype was observed at least ten times. CDR3 sequence: CASSPTGALNTEAFF. In DNA, the CDR3 is TGTGCCAGCAGTCCGACGGGGGCCCTGAACACTGAAGCTTTCTTT. The chain combines TRBV4-2 with TRBJ1-1; possibly TRBD1 for D (6 bases). Looked up from germline, CDR1 is LGHNA and CDR2 is YNFKEQ. V was cut by 6 bases and J by 0 bases, with 14 bases left in between. CDR3 length: 15 amino acids.

This clonotype was seen many times. V gene TRBV20-1 combines with J gene TRBJ2-5; 9 bases are shared with TRBD2. CDR3 length equals 15 residues. Germline V lookup: CDR1 DFQATT, CDR2 SNEGSKA (reference sequence). V lost 2 bases, J lost 0 bases, and 4 bases stayed unmatched. The DNA of the CDR3 is TGCAGTGCTAGAAGGGCTAGCGGGGACCAAGAGACCCAGTACTTC. Protein product: CSARRASGDQETQYF.

This clonotype was counted a few times. CDR3 sequence reads: CSGLRGPYEQYF. The CDR3 coding sequence is TGCAGCGGCCTGAGGGGCCCCTACGAGCAGTACTTC. The chain uses TRBV20-1 and TRBJ2-7; D is possibly TRBD1 or TRBD2 (5 bases each). CDR1 and CDR2 (germline): DFQATT, SNEGSKA (reference sequence). The CDR3 has 12 amino acids.

This clonotype was counted many times. The rearrangement joins TRBV10-3 to TRBJ2-3; 10 bases align to TRBD2. The length of the CDR3 is 16 residues. V lost 7 bases, J lost 3 bases, and 10 bases stayed unmatched. Germline V gene lookup returns CDR1 ENHRY and CDR2 SYGVKD. The CDR3 DNA reads as TGTGCCATCAACCCGGGCAGCGGGGGGGTAACAGATACGCAGTATTTT. Translating gives CAINPGSGGVTDTQYF.

V gene TRBV7-2 combines with J gene TRBJ2-3; D is ambiguous. The CDR3 sequence is 12 residues long. CDR1 and CDR2 (germline): SGHTA, FQGNSA. V gave up 4 bases and J gave up 5 bases, with 7 bases separating them. The CDR3 protein is CASSSYGDTQYF. In DNA, the CDR3 is TGTGCCAGCAGCTCGTATGGAGATACGCAGTATTTT.

This clonotype was found a few times. The chain has TRBV7-7 and TRBJ2-7; possibly TRBD2 for D (5 bases). The CDR3 sequence is 13 residues long. Per germline, CDR1 SSHAT and CDR2 FNYEAQ (reference sequence). The germline V and J ends were trimmed by 4 bases and 7 bases, with 14 bases remaining between them. Written as DNA, the CDR3 is TGTGCCAGCAGCTCTCAACTAGGCGGAGAGCAGTACTTC. Protein sequence: CASSSQLGGEQYF.

This clonotype was picked up many times. The chain is built from TRBV4-2 and TRBJ1-1, with TRBD1 matching over 8 bases. CDR3 length: 16 amino acids. The V and J ends lost 0 bases and 0 bases, in that order; junction bases with no gene match: 3. Germline V CDR1 and CDR2: LGHNA, YNFKEQ. The CDR3 sequence is CASSQDRGQVNTEAFF. The CDR3 region has the DNA TGTGCCAGCAGCCAAGATAGGGGACAGGTGAACACTGAAGCTTTCTTT.

This clonotype was found a few times. J is TRBJ1-1 and V is TRBV29-1; a weak D match, TRBD1 (6 bases). This CDR3 contains 14 residues. Germline V gives CDR1 SQVTM, CDR2 ANQGSEA. The V end was cut by 2 bases, the J end by 7 bases, with 17 bases between. The CDR3 loop reads CSVEPQKGVGEAFF. In DNA, the CDR3 is TGCAGCGTTGAACCGCAAAAGGGGGTCGGTGAAGCTTTCTTT.

This clonotype came up a few times. The gene calls are TRBV3-1 and TRBJ1-1; D perhaps matches TRBD1 (6 bases). CDR1 is LGHDT and CDR2 is YNNKEL in the germline V gene (reference sequence). The CDR3 contains 14 residues. Trimming took 7 bases from V and 3 from J, leaving 15 bases between them. The CDR3 DNA is TGTGCCAGCATCCACAGGGCGGGGGACACTGAAGCTTTCTTT. Translated: CASIHRAGDTEAFF.

This clonotype was seen only a few times. The chain joins TRBV27 to TRBJ1-3; the D gene is possibly TRBD1 (6 bases). CDR1 is MNHEY and CDR2 is SMNVEV in the germline V gene (reference sequence). The CDR3 runs 14 residues. V gave up 3 bases and J gave up 2 bases, with 8 bases separating them. Here the CDR3 DNA reads TGTGCCAGCAGTTTTGCAGGGGCTGGAAACACCATATATTTT. It yields the protein CASSFAGAGNTIYF.